Detailed here is one T cell receptor beta chain. The data derive from a study of T cells in Graves' hyperthyroidism and ophthalmopathy. The CDR3 regions of TCR beta were amplified from RNA transcripts. The study used the HTBI primer set for a first-round RT-PCR of the TCR CDR3. Via MiXCR, TCRdb re-called the multiplex PCR reads, giving one row per CDR3 protein. The sample holds about 96,000 distinct CDR3 sequences, under 65% seen once. The CDR3 covers 12 residues. Germline-derived CDR1 and CDR2 are DFQATT and SNEGSKA (reference sequence). V was clipped by 6 bases and J by 8 bases, with 13 bases between them.

Sequencing input: blood. The V call is TRBV20-1, the J call TRBJ1-4; weak D call: TRBD1 (6 bases). The sequence was obtained from a woman aged 40 to 55 with Graves' hyperthyroidism. The CDR3 loop reads CSALGQGEKLFF. The DNA of the CDR3 is TGCAGTGCCCTGGGGCAGGGGGAAAAACTGTTTTTT.